One T cell receptor beta chain is described in this entry. With 60 Vbeta and 13 Jbeta primers, the PCR was carried out. Only in-frame clones appear in the TCRdb table, and some are missing; sequencing was by immunoSEQ multiplex PCR. Of 210,000 or so clones detected, over 75% appear once; the ten largest clones hold about 0.45%. The data stem from a study of cytomegalovirus exposure and HLA in healthy donors. The V end was cut by 0 bases, the J end by 2 bases, with 12 bases between. The germline V gene encodes CDR1 SGHKS and CDR2 YYEKEE (reference sequence). The CDR3 is made up of 15 amino acids. V gene TRBV5-5 combines with J gene TRBJ2-7; tentatively, D is TRBD1 (5 bases). The sequencing sample was made of PBMCs. The sequence came from a boy aged 5-17 years in good health and CMV-seronegative. Here the CDR3 reads CASSLGQGLTYEQYF. As DNA, the CDR3 is TGTGCCAGCAGCTTGGGGCAGGGATTAACCTACGAGCAGTACTTC.